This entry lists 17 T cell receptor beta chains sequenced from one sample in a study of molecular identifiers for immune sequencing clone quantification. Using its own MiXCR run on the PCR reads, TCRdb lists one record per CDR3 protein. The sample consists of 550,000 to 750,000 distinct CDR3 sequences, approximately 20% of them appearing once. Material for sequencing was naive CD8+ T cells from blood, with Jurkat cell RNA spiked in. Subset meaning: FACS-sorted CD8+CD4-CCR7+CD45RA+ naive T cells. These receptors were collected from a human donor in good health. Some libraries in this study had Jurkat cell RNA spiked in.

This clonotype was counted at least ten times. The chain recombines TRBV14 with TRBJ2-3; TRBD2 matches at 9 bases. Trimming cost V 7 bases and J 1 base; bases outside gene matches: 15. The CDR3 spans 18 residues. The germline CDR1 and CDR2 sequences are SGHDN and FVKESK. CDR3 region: CASTPGASGVYGTDTQYF. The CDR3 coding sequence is TGTGCCAGCACCCCCGGGGCTAGCGGGGTGTATGGCACAGATACGCAGTATTTT.

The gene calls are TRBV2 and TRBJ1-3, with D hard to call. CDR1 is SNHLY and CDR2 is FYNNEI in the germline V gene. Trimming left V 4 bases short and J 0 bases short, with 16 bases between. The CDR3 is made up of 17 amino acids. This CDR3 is CASSGTVFTYSGNTIYF. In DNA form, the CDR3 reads TGTGCCAGCAGTGGTACAGTTTTTACCTACTCTGGAAACACCATATATTTT.

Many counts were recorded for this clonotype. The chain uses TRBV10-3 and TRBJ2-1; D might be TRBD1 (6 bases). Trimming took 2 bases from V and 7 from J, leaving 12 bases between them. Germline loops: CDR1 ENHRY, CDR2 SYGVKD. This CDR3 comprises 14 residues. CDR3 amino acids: CAISENRQGNEQFF. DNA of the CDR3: TGTGCCATCAGTGAGAACCGGCAGGGGAATGAGCAGTTCTTC.

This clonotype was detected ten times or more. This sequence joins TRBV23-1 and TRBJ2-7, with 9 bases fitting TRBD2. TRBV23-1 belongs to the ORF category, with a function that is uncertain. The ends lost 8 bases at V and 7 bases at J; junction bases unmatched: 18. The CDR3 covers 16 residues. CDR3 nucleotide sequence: TGCGCCAGCCGCGGGGGGGAGACAGACCCGCCTTTGGAGCAGTACTTC. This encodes CASRGGETDPPLEQYF.

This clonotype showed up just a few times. The CDR3 bases are TGCGCCAGCAGCCAAGATTGGACGGCAGATTATAGCAATCAGCCCCAGCATTTT. It specifies CASSQDWTADYSNQPQHF. This chain connects TRBV4-3 to TRBJ1-5, with D unresolved. V lost 0 bases, J lost 0 bases, and 15 bases lay in between. The CDR3 is 18 residues long. CDR1 LGHNA and CDR2 YSLEER come from the germline V gene.

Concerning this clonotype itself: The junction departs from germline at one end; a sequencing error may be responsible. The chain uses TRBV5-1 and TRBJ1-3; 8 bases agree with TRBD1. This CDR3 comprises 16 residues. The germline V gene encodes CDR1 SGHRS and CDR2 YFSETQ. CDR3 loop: CAGSLTGAFSGNTIYF. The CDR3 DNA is TGCGCCGGCAGCTTGACAGGGGCGTTCTCTGGAAACACCATATATTTT.

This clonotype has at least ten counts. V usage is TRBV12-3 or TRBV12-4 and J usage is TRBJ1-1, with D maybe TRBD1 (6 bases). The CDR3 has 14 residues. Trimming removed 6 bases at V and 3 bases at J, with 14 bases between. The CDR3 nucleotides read TGTGCCAGCAGCCAGGGACACGGGGACACTGAAGCTTTCTTT. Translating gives CASSQGHGDTEAFF.

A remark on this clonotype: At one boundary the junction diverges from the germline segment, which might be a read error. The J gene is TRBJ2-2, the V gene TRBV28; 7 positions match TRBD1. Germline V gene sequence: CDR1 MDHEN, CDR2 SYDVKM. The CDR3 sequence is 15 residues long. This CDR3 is CASSLWGQNTGEPFF. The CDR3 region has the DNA TGTGCCAGCAGTTTATGGGGACAGAACACCGGGGAGCCGTTTTTT.

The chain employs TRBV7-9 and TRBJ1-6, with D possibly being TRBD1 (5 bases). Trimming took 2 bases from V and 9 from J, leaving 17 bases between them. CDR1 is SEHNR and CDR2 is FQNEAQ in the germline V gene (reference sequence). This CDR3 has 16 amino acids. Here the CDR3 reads CASSLPAVGESSPLHF. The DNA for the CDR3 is TGTGCCAGCAGCTTACCCGCAGTGGGGGAAAGTTCACCCCTCCACTTT.

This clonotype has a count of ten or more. The CDR3 nucleotides are TGTGCCAGCAGCCCAGGCGGGTATACAGATACGCAGTATTTT. Amino acid sequence: CASSPGGYTDTQYF. The chain carries TRBV6-5 and TRBJ2-3; D might be TRBD2 (5 bases). The CDR3 covers 14 residues. In germline, CDR1 is MNHEY, CDR2 SVGAGI. V dropped 6 bases and J dropped 3 bases, with 13 bases sitting between them.

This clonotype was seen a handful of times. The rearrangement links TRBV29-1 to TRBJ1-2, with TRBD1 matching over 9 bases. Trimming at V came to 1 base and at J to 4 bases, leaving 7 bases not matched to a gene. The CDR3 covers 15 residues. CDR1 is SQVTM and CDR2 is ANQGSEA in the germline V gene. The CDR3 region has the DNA TGCAGCGTTGAAGCTATACAGGGGGCGGGCTATGGCTACACCTTC. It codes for CSVEAIQGAGYGYTF.

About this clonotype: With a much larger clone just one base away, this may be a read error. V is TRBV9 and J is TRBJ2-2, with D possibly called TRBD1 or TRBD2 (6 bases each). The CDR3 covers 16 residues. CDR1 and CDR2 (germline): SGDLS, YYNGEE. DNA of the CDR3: TGTGCCAGCAGCTCACCCTGGGGGCAGAACACCGGGGGGCTGTTTTTT. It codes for CASSSPWGQNTGGLFF.

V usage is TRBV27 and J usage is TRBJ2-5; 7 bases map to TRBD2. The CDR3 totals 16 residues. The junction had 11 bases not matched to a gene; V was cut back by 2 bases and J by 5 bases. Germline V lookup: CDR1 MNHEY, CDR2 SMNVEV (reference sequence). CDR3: CASSLIPGGAAETQYF. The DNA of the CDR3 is TGTGCCAGCAGTTTAATCCCGGGGGGTGCCGCGGAGACCCAGTACTTC.

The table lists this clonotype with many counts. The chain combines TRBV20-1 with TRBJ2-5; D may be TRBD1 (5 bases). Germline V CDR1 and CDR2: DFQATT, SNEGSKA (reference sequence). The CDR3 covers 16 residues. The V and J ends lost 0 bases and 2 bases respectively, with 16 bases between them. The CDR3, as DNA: TGCAGTGCTAGAGATCGGAATAGGGGTTTGCAAGAGACCCAGTACTTC. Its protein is CSARDRNRGLQETQYF.

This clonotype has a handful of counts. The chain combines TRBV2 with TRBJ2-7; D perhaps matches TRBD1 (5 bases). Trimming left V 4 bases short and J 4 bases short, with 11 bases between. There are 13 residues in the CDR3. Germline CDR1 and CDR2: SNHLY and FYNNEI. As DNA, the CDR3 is TGTGCCAGCAGTGGTGGGAAGGGGTACGAGCAGTACTTC. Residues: CASSGGKGYEQYF.

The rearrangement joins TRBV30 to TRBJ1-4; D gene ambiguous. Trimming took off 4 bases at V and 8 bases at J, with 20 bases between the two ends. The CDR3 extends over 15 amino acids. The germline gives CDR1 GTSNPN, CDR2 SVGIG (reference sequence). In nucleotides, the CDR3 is TGTGCCTGGACAGACCTGGAACAGAGTTACGAAAAACTGTTTTTT. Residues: CAWTDLEQSYEKLFF.

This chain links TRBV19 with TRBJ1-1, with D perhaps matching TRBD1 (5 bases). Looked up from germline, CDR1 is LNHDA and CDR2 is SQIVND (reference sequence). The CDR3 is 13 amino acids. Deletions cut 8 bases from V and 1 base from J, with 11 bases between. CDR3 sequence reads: CASRTQGNTEAFF. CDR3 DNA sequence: TGTGCCAGTCGAACTCAGGGGAACACTGAAGCTTTCTTT.